The next 2 T cell receptor beta chains were all read from a single sample in a study of OX40 agonist ivuxolimab in advanced cancers. Clones were sequenced by immunoSEQ multiplex PCR, and TCRdb holds only the in-frame ones, with some missing. The sample includes about 80,000 clones, about 88% of them seen just once. Sequenced here: CD4+ or CD8+ T cells sorted from blood, sampled in a trial of the OX40 agonist ivuxolimab. The receptor source for this set is an adult with an advanced solid tumor such as melanoma, head and neck, liver or kidney cancer.

This clone came up a few times. The V call is TRBV29-1, the J call TRBJ2-2; D is uncertain. The V gene's germline CDR1 is SQVTM and CDR2 ANQGSEA. CDR3 length: 12 residues. With 1 base removed from V and 1 base from J, the gap between germline ends came to 1 base. In DNA, the CDR3 is TGCAGCGTTGAAGGGAACACCGGGGAGCTGTTTTTT. Translated, it gives CSVEGNTGELFF.

The chain combines TRBV9 with TRBJ2-2; maybe TRBD1 (6 bases). CDR1 and CDR2 (germline): SGDLS, YYNGEE. Between the trimmed V and J ends, which lost 3 bases and 4 bases, there was a span of 13 bases. This CDR3 is 15 amino acids long. The DNA of the CDR3 is TGTGCCAGCAGCGCCGACAGGCAGGGCACCGGGGAGCTGTTTTTT. Protein sequence: CASSADRQGTGELFF.